These 21 T cell receptor beta chains came from one sample sequenced in a study of synovial regulatory T cells in juvenile arthritis. TCRdb's table, derived via immunoSEQ multiplex PCR, lists solely in-frame clones and lacks some. The record lists 8,000 to 10,000 clones, of which the ten most abundant hold about 0.35%. Sequencing input: Treg cells from blood. Subset given: remaining (HLA-DR-negative) circulating blood Treg cells. The receptors derive from a donor aged 2-35 years with juvenile idiopathic arthritis.

The chain carries TRBV7-2 and TRBJ1-1; TCRdb selects TRBD1, and the lack of DNA leaves this call unchecked. Germline V gene sequence: CDR1 SGHTA, CDR2 FQGNSA. CDR3 length: 15 amino acids. There is no recorded DNA. The CDR3 is CASSPWDSRNTEAFF.

The rearrangement joins TRBV10-3 to TRBJ1-2; the TCRdb D gene call, TRBD1, has no DNA to confirm it. There are 14 residues in the CDR3. DNA is not on record. The germline V gene has CDR1 ENHRY and CDR2 SYGVKD. Here the CDR3 reads CANTPGQGTYGYTF.

This CDR3 is CASSQQGGNTIYF. The J gene is TRBJ1-3, the V gene TRBV18; without DNA, the TCRdb call of TRBD1 cannot be checked. Germline V CDR1 and CDR2: KGHSH, LQKENI. This CDR3 contains 13 residues. No DNA accompanies this entry. Full variable domain (rest looked up from reference TRBV18 and TRBJ1-3): NAGVMQNPRHLVRRRGQEARLRCSPMKGHSHVYWYRQLPEEGLKFMVYLQKENIIDESGMPKERFSAEFPKEGPSILRIQQVVRGDSAAYFCASSQQGGNTIYFGEGSWLTVV.

This clone counts as medium-sized (0.01 to 0.1%) by frequency. The rearrangement uses TRBV6-5 and TRBJ2-7; TCRdb selects TRBD2, and the lack of DNA leaves this call unchecked. Germline V gives CDR1 MNHEY, CDR2 SVGAGI. CDR3 length: 15 residues. Nucleotide data are not available. The CDR3 loop reads CASSRLSGGLKEQYF.

V and J are TRBV2 and TRBJ2-7; the TRBD1 assignment by TCRdb is unverifiable without DNA. This CDR3 is built from 13 residues. DNA is not on record. Germline CDR1 SNHLY, CDR2 FYNNEI. The CDR3 sequence is CASSVPGFYEQYF.

This sequence joins TRBV11-3 and TRBJ2-5. The CDR3 runs to 13 residues. No coding sequence is recorded. CDR1 is SGHNT, CDR2 YENEEA, per germline. CDR3 protein: CASSLGFQETQYF.

The gene calls are TRBV27 and TRBJ1-2. The CDR3 sequence is 14 residues long. DNA is not on record. Germline V gene sequence: CDR1 MNHEY, CDR2 SMNVEV (reference sequence). CDR3: CASSPFPGNYGYTF.

The J gene is TRBJ2-7, the V gene TRBV12-5; the TRBD2 assignment by TCRdb is unverifiable without DNA. The germline gives CDR1 LGHNT, CDR2 FRNRAP. The CDR3 covers 18 residues. No nucleotide data were recorded. CDR3 protein: CASGLVEFRTSGTYEQYF. Variable domain in full (rest from reference TRBV12-5 and TRBJ2-7): DARVTQTPRHKVTEMGQEVTMRCQPILGHNTVFWYRQTMMQGLELLAYFRNRAPLDDSGMPKDRFSAEMPDATLATLKIQPSEPRDSAVYFCASGLVEFRTSGTYEQYFGPGTRLTVT.

The chain joins TRBV5-6 to TRBJ2-1; TCRdb lists TRBD2, though no DNA is available to test this call. CDR1 is SGHDT and CDR2 is YYEEEE in the germline V gene. This CDR3 has 15 amino acids. No DNA is listed. CDR3 protein: CASSLVGLGDNEQFF.

V and J are TRBV6-1 and TRBJ1-2; TCRdb proposes TRBD1, but this gene call is untestable without DNA. The germline CDR1 and CDR2 sequences are MNHNS and SASEGT. This CDR3 comprises 13 residues. The DNA is unrecorded. CDR3 amino acids: CASTKTGVYGYTF.

V gene TRBV7-9 combines with J gene TRBJ1-2; checking the TCRdb D call of TRBD1 is not possible without DNA. The CDR3 consists of 15 residues. No DNA is recorded. CDR1 is SEHNR and CDR2 is FQNEAQ in the germline V gene (reference sequence). This CDR3 is CASGRSGTAINGYTF.

The CDR3 is CASSFDRPGDTQYF. The J gene is TRBJ2-3, the V gene TRBV5-6; lacking DNA, the TRBD1 call made by TCRdb goes unchecked. The CDR3 totals 14 residues. The DNA is not on file. The germline V gene has CDR1 SGHDT and CDR2 YYEEEE.

The chain combines TRBV28 with TRBJ1-2; TCRdb calls TRBD1, which cannot be checked without DNA. The CDR3 length is 12 residues. The DNA is unrecorded. Germline V gives CDR1 MDHEN, CDR2 SYDVKM. The CDR3 sequence is CASSSDRAPNTF.

The genes are TRBV7-2 and TRBJ1-3. From germline, CDR1 is SGHTA and CDR2 FQGNSA. The CDR3 consists of 15 residues. Only the protein is on record. CDR3 region: CASSPSPGGGNTIYF.

CDR3 region: CASSERVRTYEQYF. The J gene is TRBJ2-7, the V gene TRBV2; absent DNA, TCRdb's TRBD1 call cannot be checked. CDR3 length equals 14 residues. A DNA sequence was not provided. The germline V gene has CDR1 SNHLY and CDR2 FYNNEI.

The chain joins TRBV12-5 to TRBJ1-2. CDR3 length equals 16 residues. The DNA is not on file. CDR1 and CDR2 (germline): LGHNT, FRNRAP. Here the CDR3 reads CASGFTGTASIYGYTF.

The rearrangement joins TRBV11-2 to TRBJ1-2; the TCRdb D gene call, TRBD1, has no DNA to confirm it. Germline CDR1 SGHAT, CDR2 FQNNGV. This CDR3 has 14 residues. The protein alone is recorded here. The CDR3 sequence: CASSLELAGVGYTF.

The rearrangement uses TRBV7-8 and TRBJ2-3; no DNA is available, so the TRBD1 call from TCRdb remains unchecked. CDR1 and CDR2 from the germline V gene are SGHVS and FQNEAQ. This CDR3 has 15 amino acids. No DNA is given. The CDR3 loop is CASSAGTGGTDTQYF.

The chain recombines TRBV5-1 with TRBJ1-3. The CDR3 is made up of 16 amino acids. No DNA has been recorded. Germline V lookup: CDR1 SGHRS, CDR2 YFSETQ. CDR3 in amino acids: CASSSRTRWSGNTIYF.

The J gene is TRBJ2-7, the V gene TRBV19; TCRdb designates TRBD2, a call that cannot be tested without DNA. The CDR3 consists of 22 residues. Only the protein is available. Looked up from germline, CDR1 is LNHDA and CDR2 is SQIVND (reference sequence). The CDR3 loop is CASSKTGTGTSGRFFFGYEQYF.

The chain employs TRBV5-6 and TRBJ2-1; there is no DNA to check the TCRdb D call of TRBD2. The CDR3 totals 16 residues. No DNA appears here. Germline V gives CDR1 SGHDT, CDR2 YYEEEE. The CDR3 protein is CASSRRGISSYNEQFF.